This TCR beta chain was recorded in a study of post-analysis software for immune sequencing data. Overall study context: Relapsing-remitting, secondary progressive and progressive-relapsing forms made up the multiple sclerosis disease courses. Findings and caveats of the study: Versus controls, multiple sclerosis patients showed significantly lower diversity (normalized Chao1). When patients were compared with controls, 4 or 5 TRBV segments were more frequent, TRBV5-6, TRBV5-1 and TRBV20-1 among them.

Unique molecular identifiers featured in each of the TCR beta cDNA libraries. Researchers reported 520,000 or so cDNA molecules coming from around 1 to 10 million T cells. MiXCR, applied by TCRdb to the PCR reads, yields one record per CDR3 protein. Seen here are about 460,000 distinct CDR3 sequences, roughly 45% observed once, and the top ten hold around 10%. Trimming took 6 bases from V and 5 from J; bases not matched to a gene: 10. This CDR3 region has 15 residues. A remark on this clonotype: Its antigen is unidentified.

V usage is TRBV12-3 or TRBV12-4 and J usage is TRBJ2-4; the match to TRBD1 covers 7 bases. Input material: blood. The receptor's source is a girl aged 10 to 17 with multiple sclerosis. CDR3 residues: CASRPDRVAENIQYF. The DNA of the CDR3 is TGTGCCAGCAGGCCCGACAGGGTTGCGGAAAACATTCAGTACTTC.